These 11 T cell receptor beta chains came from one sample sequenced in a study of cytomegalovirus exposure and HLA in healthy donors (dated by TCRdb to about 2017). Library creation used the immunoSEQ multiplex PCR assay. For the multiplex PCR, a mixture combining 60 forward primers for TCR Vbeta segments and 13 reverse primers for TCR Jbeta segments was used. Not all clones reach the TCRdb copy of this immuneACCESS table, which keeps in-frame sequences only. Checked studies attribute under half of the gap to unresolved V genes and leave the rest unexplained. The table for this sample lists around 130,000 clones; 70% to 90% of them were counted only once. The ten largest account for 0.5% to 0.65% of the sample. Material for sequencing was PBMCs. Source of these receptors: a woman aged 40 to 55 in good health and CMV-seronegative.

The V and J genes are TRBV29-1 and TRBJ2-7; D is unresolved. Trimming took off 4 bases at V and 2 bases at J, with 12 bases between the two ends. The CDR3 loop spans 13 amino acids. Germline V gives CDR1 SQVTM, CDR2 ANQGSEA. CDR3 coding DNA: TGCAGCGTTGCTAGTTTTTTCCCCTACGAGCAGTACTTC. Encoded protein: CSVASFFPYEQYF.

The chain is built from TRBV4-2 and TRBJ2-1; 8 bases align to TRBD2. Trimming removed 3 bases from V and 0 bases from J; junction bases left unmatched: 4. This CDR3 is 16 amino acids long. CDR1 LGHNA and CDR2 YNFKEQ come from the germline V gene. The CDR3 DNA sequence: TGTGCCAGCAGCCATACTAGCGGCAGCTCCTACAATGAGCAGTTCTTC. It codes for CASSHTSGSSYNEQFF.

V and J are TRBV4-2 and TRBJ2-7, with D unresolved. CDR1 and CDR2 from the germline V gene are LGHNA and YNFKEQ. The CDR3 contains 11 residues. Trimming removed 5 bases at V and 4 bases at J, with 6 bases between. The CDR3, as DNA: TGTGCCAGCAGCGCAGAATACGAGCAGTACTTC. Its protein product is CASSAEYEQYF.

This chain connects TRBV7-8 to TRBJ2-1, with 8 bases identical to TRBD2. V lost 5 bases to trimming and J lost 0 bases; unmatched junction nucleotides: 6. From germline, CDR1 is SGHVS and CDR2 FQNEAQ. The CDR3 contains 16 residues. The CDR3 loop is CASSLLAGRSYNEQFF. In nucleotides, the CDR3 is TGTGCCAGCAGCCTCCTAGCGGGTCGCTCCTACAATGAGCAGTTCTTC.

V gene TRBV21-1 combines with J gene TRBJ1-6; the table calls TRBD1, which could not be checked here. TRBV21-1 is labeled a pseudogene. The CDR3 totals 13 residues. For the CDR3, the DNA is TGTGCCAACTTGACAGGGGGCAATTCACCCCTCCACTTT. Protein: CANLTGGNSPLHF.

CDR3 nucleotides: TGTGCCAGCAGTTTTCGGACAGAGTGGAATGAGCAGTTCTTC. Its translation is CASSFRTEWNEQFF. This chain uses TRBV28 with TRBJ2-1, with a tentative D call TRBD1 (6 bases). This CDR3 is built from 14 residues. The germline V and J ends were trimmed by 3 bases and 7 bases, with 13 bases remaining between them. Germline loops: CDR1 MDHEN, CDR2 SYDVKM.

The chain uses TRBV15 and TRBJ2-5; 7 bases align to TRBD1. The V and J ends lost 1 base and 5 bases, in that order; junction bases with no gene match: 7. CDR3 size: 15 residues. In germline, CDR1 is LNHNV, CDR2 YYDKDF (reference sequence). The CDR3: CATSRAQGQWETQYF. CDR3 DNA sequence: TGTGCCACCAGCAGAGCCCAGGGACAGTGGGAGACCCAGTACTTC.

The CDR3 bases are TGTGCCAGCACAATTACACAGGGACAGGGTGGGTACGAGCAGTACTTC. Translation gives CASTITQGQGGYEQYF. The chain links TRBV7-9 to TRBJ2-7, with TRBD1 matching over 9 bases. The length of the CDR3 is 16 residues. V was clipped by 7 bases and J by 4 bases; unmatched bases: 14. Germline V gene data show CDR1 as SEHNR and CDR2 as FQNEAQ (reference sequence).

This sequence joins TRBV23-1 and TRBJ1-6; 8 bases align to TRBD1. TRBV23-1 is given ORF status, its function remaining uncertain. After removal of 0 bases from V and 9 bases from J, the junction contained 4 bases not matched to a gene. The CDR3 is made up of 15 amino acids. CDR3 bases: TGCGCCAGCAGTCAATCGGACAGGGATGGTTCACCCCTCCACTTT. Translation: CASSQSDRDGSPLHF.

Remarks on this clone: Because the CDR3 is missing its conserved closing phenylalanine or tryptophan, this is likely a read error. Written as DNA, the CDR3 is TGTGCCAGCAGCTCCGGGGCGACAGGTACCTACGAGCAGTACTCC. Translating gives CASSSGATGTYEQYS. The chain is built from TRBV7-9 and TRBJ2-7; perhaps TRBD1 as D (6 bases). This CDR3 contains 15 residues. With 4 bases removed from V and 2 bases from J, the gap between germline ends came to 15 bases. Germline V CDR1 and CDR2: SEHNR, FQNEAQ (reference sequence).

This clone appeared once. The J gene is TRBJ1-1, the V gene TRBV6-5; 10 bases line up with TRBD1. After removal of 5 bases from V and 6 bases from J, the junction contained 9 bases not matched to a gene. Germline-derived CDR1 and CDR2 are MNHEY and SVGAGI. This CDR3 contains 15 residues. CDR3 residues: CASSVETGGAAEAFF. The CDR3 DNA sequence: TGTGCCAGCAGTGTGGAGACAGGGGGCGCGGCTGAAGCTTTCTTT.